Presented here are 14 T cell receptor beta chains from one specimen sequenced in a study of shared clonotypes between healthy human individuals. Clones were sequenced by immunoSEQ multiplex PCR, and TCRdb holds only the in-frame ones, with some missing. The table has hundreds of thousands of clones, roughly 73% seen once. The sample taken for sequencing was memory CD4+ T cells sorted from blood. Noted subset: CD45RA-negative fraction. These receptors came from a woman in her 30s in good health.

This chain uses TRBV5-4 with TRBJ2-3, with 8 bases aligning to TRBD2. Germline CDR1 is SGHNT and CDR2 is YYREEE (reference sequence). The CDR3 extends over 16 amino acids. V shed 4 bases and J 2 bases; nucleotides not matched to a gene: 9. The CDR3 loop reads CASSLGLAGITDTQYF. CDR3 DNA sequence: TGTGCCAGCAGCCTTGGGTTAGCGGGGATCACAGATACGCAGTATTTT.

This rearrangement joins TRBV7-8 to TRBJ2-5; D is possibly TRBD1 (6 bases). The CDR3 runs 15 residues. Trimming left V 1 base short and J 3 bases short, with 12 bases between. Per the germline V gene, CDR1 is SGHVS and CDR2 is FQNEAQ. Written as DNA, the CDR3 is TGTGCCAGCAGCTTAGGAACAGGGTGGGAAGAGACCCAGTACTTC. It translates to CASSLGTGWEETQYF.

The chain combines TRBV5-6 with TRBJ1-5, with D perhaps matching TRBD1 (5 bases). Germline V gene data show CDR1 as SGHDT and CDR2 as YYEEEE. The CDR3 runs to 15 residues. The ends were cut back, 4 bases at V and 4 bases at J, with 15 bases in the middle. The CDR3 sequence is CASSRKDIPNQPQHF. CDR3 in DNA: TGTGCCAGCAGCCGAAAGGACATACCGAATCAGCCCCAGCATTTT.

The rearrangement joins TRBV29-1 to TRBJ2-5; 9 nucleotides align to TRBD2. CDR1 and CDR2 from the germline V gene are SQVTM and ANQGSEA. CDR3 size: 13 residues. With 3 bases clipped from V and 5 bases from J, the junction kept 4 bases outside the gene matches. This CDR3 reads CSVEREGWETQYF. For the CDR3, the DNA is TGCAGCGTTGAGCGGGAGGGCTGGGAGACCCAGTACTTC.

The V gene is TRBV30, the J gene TRBJ1-1; D uncertain. Germline CDR1 GTSNPN, CDR2 SVGIG (reference sequence). This CDR3 comprises 14 residues. V shed 2 bases and J shed 0 bases, with 10 bases lying between them. CDR3 sequence: CAWSRVTLNTEAFF. The CDR3 nucleotides read TGTGCCTGGAGTCGGGTTACCTTGAACACTGAAGCTTTCTTT.

About this clone itself: A much larger clone lies one base from this, so it may be a read error. The same CDR3 is also encoded by other DNA sequences in this sample. V usage is TRBV5-1 and J usage is TRBJ2-5, with D tentatively TRBD1 (5 bases). The CDR3 has 13 residues. The V gene's germline CDR1 is SGHRS and CDR2 YFSETQ. V was cut by 2 bases and J by 4 bases, with 9 bases left in between. Here the CDR3 DNA reads TGCGCCAGCAGCTTTGGCCAGGGAGAGACCCAGTACTTC. Translating it yields CASSFGQGETQYF.

The rearrangement links TRBV6-6 to TRBJ2-2; 7 bases agree with TRBD1. This CDR3 comprises 14 residues. The V and J ends lost 10 bases and 8 bases, in that order; junction bases with no gene match: 13. Germline CDR1 MNHNY, CDR2 SVGAGI (reference sequence). The CDR3 loop reads CATIRDSNTGELFF. The CDR3 nucleotides are TGTGCCACCATTCGGGACAGCAATACAGGGGAGCTGTTTTTT.

This rearrangement joins TRBV6-1 to TRBJ1-4; 8 bases fit TRBD1. This CDR3 comprises 16 residues. V was clipped by 0 bases and J by 8 bases; unmatched bases: 8. CDR1 and CDR2 (germline): MNHNS, SASEGT. The CDR3 spells CASSEAFQGAREKLFF. The CDR3 bases are TGTGCCAGCAGTGAAGCATTCCAGGGGGCGAGGGAAAAACTGTTTTTT.

The rearrangement links TRBV7-2 to TRBJ1-5; D is unresolved. Trimming cost V 1 base and J 7 bases, with 8 bases left between them. This CDR3 has 13 amino acids. CDR1 is SGHTA and CDR2 is FQGNSA in the germline V gene. CDR3 bases: TGTGCCAGCAGCTTAGTCCGGCTCCAGCCCCAGCATTTT. It encodes CASSLVRLQPQHF.

The chain joins TRBV28 to TRBJ2-7; TRBD1 matches 9 bases. CDR1 and CDR2 (germline): MDHEN, SYDVKM. The V and J ends lost 2 bases and 6 bases, in that order; junction bases with no gene match: 8. This CDR3 is built from 15 residues. CDR3 residues: CASSLGATGGREQYF. As DNA, the CDR3 is TGTGCCAGCAGTTTAGGGGCGACAGGGGGTCGCGAGCAGTACTTC.

This clone was seen only a few times. The chain has TRBV19 and TRBJ1-4, with D perhaps TRBD1 (5 bases). CDR1 LNHDA and CDR2 SQIVND come from the germline V gene (reference sequence). V was shortened by 3 bases and J by 2 bases, with 16 bases between the two germline ends. The length of the CDR3 is 17 residues. In DNA, the CDR3 is TGTGCCAGTAGTATTACCGGGGGGTATTCGACTAATGAAAAACTGTTTTTT. Its protein is CASSITGGYSTNEKLFF.

V gene TRBV11-2 combines with J gene TRBJ2-3; a weak D match, TRBD1 (5 bases). With 4 bases removed from V and 2 bases from J, the gap between germline ends came to 16 bases. The CDR3 is made up of 16 amino acids. Germline V gene sequence: CDR1 SGHAT, CDR2 FQNNGV. The CDR3 DNA sequence: TGTGCCAGCAGCTCCGGGCAGGGAAGGTTCACAGATACGCAGTATTTT. Translation: CASSSGQGRFTDTQYF.

The V call is TRBV9, the J call TRBJ1-1; possibly TRBD1 for D (6 bases). CDR3 length equals 16 residues. Trimming shortened V by 3 bases and J by 0 bases, and 15 bases separated the two germline ends. Germline loops: CDR1 SGDLS, CDR2 YYNGEE. In nucleotides, the CDR3 is TGTGCCAGCAGCGCCCAGGGGACCCCTTTGAACACTGAAGCTTTCTTT. This encodes CASSAQGTPLNTEAFF.

The chain uses TRBV11-2 and TRBJ2-7; tentatively, D is TRBD2 (5 bases). The ends were cut back, 6 bases at V and 7 bases at J, with 16 bases in the middle. Germline V gives CDR1 SGHAT, CDR2 FQNNGV. The CDR3 length is 13 residues. This chain's CDR3 is CASRKSSTGEQYF. In nucleotides, the CDR3 is TGTGCCAGCAGGAAATCTTCCACGGGGGAGCAGTACTTC.